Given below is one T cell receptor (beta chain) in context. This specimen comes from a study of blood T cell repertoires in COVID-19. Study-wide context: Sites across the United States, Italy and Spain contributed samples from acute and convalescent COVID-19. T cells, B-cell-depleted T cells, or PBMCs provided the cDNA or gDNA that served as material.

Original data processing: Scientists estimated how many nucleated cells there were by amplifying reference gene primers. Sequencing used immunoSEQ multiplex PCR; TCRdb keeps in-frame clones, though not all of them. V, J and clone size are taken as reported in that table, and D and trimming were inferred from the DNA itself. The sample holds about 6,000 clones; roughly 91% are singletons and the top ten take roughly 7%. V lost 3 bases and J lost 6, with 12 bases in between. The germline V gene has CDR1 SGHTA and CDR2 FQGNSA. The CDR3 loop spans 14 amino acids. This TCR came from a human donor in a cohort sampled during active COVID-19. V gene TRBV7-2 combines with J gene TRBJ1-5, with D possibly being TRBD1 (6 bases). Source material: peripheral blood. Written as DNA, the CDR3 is TGTGCCAGCAGCTTCGACAGGTTAAGTCAGCCCCAGCATTTT. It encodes CASSFDRLSQPQHF.